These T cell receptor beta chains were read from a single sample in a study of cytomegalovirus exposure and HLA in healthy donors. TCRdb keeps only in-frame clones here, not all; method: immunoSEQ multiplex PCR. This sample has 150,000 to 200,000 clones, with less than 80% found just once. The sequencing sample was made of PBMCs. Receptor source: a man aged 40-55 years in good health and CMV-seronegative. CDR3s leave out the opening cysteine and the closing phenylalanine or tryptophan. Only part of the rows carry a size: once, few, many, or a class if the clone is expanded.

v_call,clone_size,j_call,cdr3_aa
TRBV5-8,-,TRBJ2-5,ASSLTGTRDKQY
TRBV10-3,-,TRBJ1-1,AISETRGRVGAEAF
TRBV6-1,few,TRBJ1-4,ATVGGEKLF
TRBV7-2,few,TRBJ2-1,ASSAGMIDEQF
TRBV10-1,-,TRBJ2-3,ASRAKGNQQGRTDTQY
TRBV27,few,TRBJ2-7,ASSSRSHSQQY
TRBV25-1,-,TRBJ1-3,ASSASGLDTIY
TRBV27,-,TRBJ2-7,ASSYREGSYEQY
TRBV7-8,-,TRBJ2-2,ASSGRVLGTGELF
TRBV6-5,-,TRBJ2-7,ASKRQGAGEQY
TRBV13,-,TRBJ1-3,ASSSTDSGNSGNTIY
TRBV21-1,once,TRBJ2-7,ASTDHFSGREVKEQY
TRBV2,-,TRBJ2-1,ASSWAGTSLSDEQF
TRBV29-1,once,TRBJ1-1,SVEDGGWAEAF
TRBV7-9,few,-,ASSSLEGVSSYEQY
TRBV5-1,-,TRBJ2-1,ASSLGQSYNEQF
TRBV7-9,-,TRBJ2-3,ASSLGQVDTQY
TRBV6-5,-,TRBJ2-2,ASSGVGELF
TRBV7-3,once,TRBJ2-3,ASSNYRGLAGIPSTDTQY
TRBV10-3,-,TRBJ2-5,AISEPSRQETQY
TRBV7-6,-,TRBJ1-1,ASSIQGTTEAF
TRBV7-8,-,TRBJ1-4,ASSSRQGEKLF
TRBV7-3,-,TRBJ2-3,ASSLAGMSTDTQY
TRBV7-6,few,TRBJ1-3,ASSFDPGQGNTIY
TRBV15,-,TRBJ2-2,ATSTPGEPGELF
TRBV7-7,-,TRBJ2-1,ASSLGLGGSDEQF
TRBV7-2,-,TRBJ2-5,ASSFSSVETQY
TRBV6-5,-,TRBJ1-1,ASTRGRETEAF
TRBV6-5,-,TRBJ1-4,ASSETGPHEKLF
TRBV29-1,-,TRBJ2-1,SATGARTANEQF
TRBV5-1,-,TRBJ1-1,ASSAHQGAGDTEAF
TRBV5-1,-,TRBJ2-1,ASSLSTGGNEQF
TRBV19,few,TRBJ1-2,ASSGQGRGYT
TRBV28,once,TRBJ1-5,ASIADRDGNQPQH